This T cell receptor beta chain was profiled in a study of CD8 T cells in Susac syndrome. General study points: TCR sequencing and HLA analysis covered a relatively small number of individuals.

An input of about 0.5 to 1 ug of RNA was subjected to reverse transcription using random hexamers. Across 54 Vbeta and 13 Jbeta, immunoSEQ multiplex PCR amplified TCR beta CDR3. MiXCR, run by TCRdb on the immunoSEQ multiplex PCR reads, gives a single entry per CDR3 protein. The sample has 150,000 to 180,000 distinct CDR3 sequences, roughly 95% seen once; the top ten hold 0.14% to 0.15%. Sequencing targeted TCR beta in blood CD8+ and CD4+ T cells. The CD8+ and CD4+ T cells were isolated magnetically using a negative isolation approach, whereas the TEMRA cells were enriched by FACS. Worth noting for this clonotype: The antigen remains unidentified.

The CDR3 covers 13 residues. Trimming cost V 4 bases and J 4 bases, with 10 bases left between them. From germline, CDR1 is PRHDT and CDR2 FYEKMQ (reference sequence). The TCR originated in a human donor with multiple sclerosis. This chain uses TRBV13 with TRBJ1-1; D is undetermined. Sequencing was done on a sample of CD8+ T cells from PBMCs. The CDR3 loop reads CASSSSGSTEAFF. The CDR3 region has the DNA TGTGCCAGCAGCTCCAGTGGGAGCACTGAAGCTTTCTTT.